A selection of T cell receptor beta chains follows, all from one sample in a study of blood T cell repertoires in COVID-19. TCRdb's table, derived via immunoSEQ multiplex PCR, lists solely in-frame clones and lacks some. Here the sample spans roughly 240,000 clones, about four fifths being singletons. The specimen was PBMCs or T cells enriched from blood (not recorded which). These receptors were taken from a woman aged 40 to 55 who had been exposed to COVID-19. Both conserved end residues are part of each CDR3. Fields, in order: J gene, V gene, CDR3 protein.

>TRBJ1-6|TRBV28
CASSPQDGSPLHF
>TRBJ1-1|TRBV5-1
CASSSQGNTEAFF
>TRBJ2-7|TRBV6-5
CASSWAGQEQYF
>TRBJ1-1|TRBV6-2/TRBV6-3
CASSYSGTGLMNTEAFF
>TRBJ1-1|TRBV3-1/TRBV3-2
CASSRTGGLGTEAFF
>TRBJ2-1|TRBV5-4
CASSSSDNEQFF
>TRBJ1-1|TRBV6-5
CASRPGHGFRAFF
>TRBJ2-3|TRBV19
CASSIGTSDTQYF
>TRBJ2-3|TRBV18
CASSPQRGLPTDTQYF
>TRBJ2-2|TRBV5-6
CASRLWGRGFVAGELFF
>TRBJ2-1|TRBV6-1
CASSEARGYSYNEQFF
>TRBJ1-2|TRBV12-3/TRBV12-4
CASSQQGFYGYTF
>TRBJ1-3|TRBV2
CASSFRIVESGNTIYF
>TRBJ2-3|TRBV18
CASSQQFSSTDTQYF
>TRBJ1-3|TRBV27
CASSLTSSSGNTIYF
>TRBJ2-5|TRBV7-7
CASSLATAGGPETQYF
>TRBJ2-3|TRBV5-4
CASSSTSGVLSDTQYF
>TRBJ2-3|TRBV7-9
CASSLEPGTITDTQYF
>TRBJ1-2|TRBV30
CAWSSGTGWGYTF
>TRBJ1-6|TRBV5-1
CASSQLQGEKNSPLHF
>TRBJ2-5|TRBV19
CASSAVKEETQYF
>TRBJ2-7|TRBV30
CAWRSSSLSYEQYF
>TRBJ1-2|TRBV27
CASSDRVGYGYTF
>TRBJ2-3|TRBV6-2/TRBV6-3
CASSYGGGTTDTQYF
>TRBJ1-1|TRBV27
CASSLTQGVVAEAFF
>TRBJ1-6|TRBV5-4
CASSLDGQSSYNSPLHF
>TRBJ1-2|TRBV28
CASSLQGNGYTF
>TRBJ2-1|TRBV4-2
CASSQPGGNNEQFF
>TRBJ2-7|TRBV28
CASSLGRNEQYF
>TRBJ1-5|TRBV10-3
CAISESTVDQPQHF
>TRBJ1-6|TRBV7-3
CASSSRGAGSPLHF
>TRBJ2-5|TRBV28
CATETSGGLKTQYF
>TRBJ2-3|TRBV19
CASTRGAADTQYF
>TRBJ2-1|TRBV7-8
CASSLVGAGNEQFF
>TRBJ2-2|TRBV19
CASSIDLIAGNTGELFF
>TRBJ2-7|TRBV6-5
CASSYTSGGEYEQYF
>TRBJ2-2|TRBV28
CASRERGAGELFF
>TRBJ2-7|TRBV5-1
CASSPTGGLSYEQYF
>TRBJ1-6|TRBV5-6
CASSLLGEGRSPLHF
>TRBJ1-5|TRBV28
CASSLGPGGVQPQHF
>TRBJ1-1|TRBV2
CASSEFLSSGAFF
>TRBJ2-2|TRBV10-3
CAISETGTGRNTGELFF
>TRBJ2-7|TRBV7-2
CASSLAGLEDEQYF
>TRBJ1-4|TRBV4-2
CASSQDANRGRGGKLFF
>TRBJ1-3|TRBV5-1
CASSWGLAKENTIYF
>TRBJ2-7|TRBV11-2
CASSSHRESYEQYF
>TRBJ2-5|TRBV12-3/TRBV12-4
CASSQQETQYF
>TRBJ1-1|TRBV6-5
CASLGTGITEAFF